This entry lists 12 T cell receptor beta chains sequenced from one sample in a study of OX40 agonist ivuxolimab in advanced cancers. The repertoire was sequenced with immunoSEQ multiplex PCR; TCRdb's copy has only in-frame clones and lacks some. The repertoire holds approximately 70,000 clones, with 80% to 95% as singletons. The source was CD4+ or CD8+ T cells sorted from blood, collected in a trial of the OX40 agonist ivuxolimab. The receptors here all came from an adult with an advanced solid tumor such as melanoma, head and neck, liver or kidney cancer.

The J gene is TRBJ1-2, the V gene TRBV27, with D perhaps matching TRBD1 (5 bases). Trimming took 2 bases from V and 2 from J, leaving 9 bases between them. Germline assignment: CDR1 MNHEY and CDR2 SMNVEV (reference sequence). The CDR3 is 14 amino acids. CDR3 coding DNA: TGTGCCAGCAGTTTAAAGGGGATCAACTATGGCTACACCTTC. Residues: CASSLKGINYGYTF.

In this sample, this clone turned up a few times. This chain joins TRBV4-3 and TRBJ2-2; the match to TRBD2 covers 10 bases. CDR1 is LGHNA and CDR2 is YSLEER in the germline V gene. CDR3 size: 18 residues. The junction had 6 bases not matched to a gene; V was cut back by 0 bases and J by 2 bases. CDR3 bases: TGCGCCAGCAGCCAAGAATGGGCTAGCGGGAGTAACACCGGGGAGCTGTTTTTT. This sequence encodes CASSQEWASGSNTGELFF.

The CDR3 spells CASRPTRQDGYTF. Here the CDR3 DNA reads TGTGCCAGCAGACCTACCCGACAGGATGGCTACACCTTC. This chain joins TRBV7-3 and TRBJ1-2, with a possible D match to TRBD1 (6 bases). Germline V CDR1 and CDR2: SGHTA, FQGTGA. Trimming cost V 6 bases and J 6 bases, with 14 bases left between them. This CDR3 region has 13 residues.

The chain couples TRBV27 to TRBJ2-7; D remains unclear. The CDR3 is 16 residues long. Germline CDR1 reads MNHEY; CDR2 reads SMNVEV (reference sequence). The V end was cut by 3 bases, the J end by 1 base, with 16 bases between. This chain's CDR3 is CASSFRTDPLSYEQYF. In DNA, the CDR3 is TGTGCCAGCAGTTTCCGAACGGATCCTCTTTCCTACGAGCAGTACTTC.

The chain carries TRBV29-1 and TRBJ2-2; 8 bases align to TRBD2. Per germline, CDR1 SQVTM and CDR2 ANQGSEA. V dropped 7 bases and J dropped 5; count of bases not matched to a gene: 9. This CDR3 is built from 14 residues. The CDR3 DNA follows: TGCAGCGCCCTTAGCGGGAAGAAAACCGGGGAGCTGTTTTTT. It codes for CSALSGKKTGELFF.

This clone was detected once. V is TRBV27 and J is TRBJ2-1; unclear D gene. V lost 8 bases, J lost 3 bases, and 14 bases lay in between. Germline V gene sequence: CDR1 MNHEY, CDR2 SMNVEV (reference sequence). This CDR3 comprises 14 residues. The CDR3 DNA reads as TGTGCCAGCGTTGACTCTGGAAACTACAATGAGCAGTTCTTC. Amino acid sequence: CASVDSGNYNEQFF.

The genes are TRBV6-6 and TRBJ2-3; tentatively, D is TRBD2 (5 bases). The CDR3 totals 15 residues. The germline gives CDR1 MNHNY, CDR2 SVGAGI (reference sequence). With 0 bases removed from V and 2 bases from J, the gap between germline ends came to 9 bases. CDR3 residues: CASSYSNGNTDTQYF. CDR3 coding DNA: TGTGCCAGCAGTTACTCGAACGGGAACACAGATACGCAGTATTTT.

The chain couples TRBV29-1 to TRBJ2-5, with 8 nucleotides matching TRBD2. The CDR3 consists of 16 residues. Germline V gene data show CDR1 as SQVTM and CDR2 as ANQGSEA. Germline trimming cut 8 bases from V and 2 bases from J; bases unmatched to any gene: 16. CDR3 in DNA: TGCAGCTTGAGCGGGAGCCAAAAAAGGGAGCAAGAGACCCAGTACTTC. Protein product: CSLSGSQKREQETQYF.

This sequence joins TRBV6-1 and TRBJ2-1, with 8 bases fitting TRBD2. The CDR3 has 15 residues. From germline, CDR1 is MNHNS and CDR2 SASEGT. The J segment lost 2 bases and the V segment lost 8 bases, leaving 8 bases of the junction unmatched. CDR3 DNA sequence: TGTGCCAGCTATCAAACGGGAGGGACCTACAATGAGCAGTTCTTC. Residues: CASYQTGGTYNEQFF.

V and J are TRBV7-6 and TRBJ1-3, with 7 nucleotides matching TRBD1. With V trimmed by 5 bases and J by 0 bases, 10 bases remained unmatched. The CDR3 loop spans 17 amino acids. Germline loops: CDR1 SGHVS, CDR2 FNYEAQ. The CDR3 is CASSPDRARNSGNTIYF. The CDR3 DNA follows: TGTGCCAGCAGCCCAGACAGGGCCCGAAACTCTGGAAACACCATATATTTT.

This clone has just one count. The gene calls are TRBV5-1 and TRBJ2-2; D is uncertain. CDR3 size: 12 residues. Trimming removed 4 bases from V and 5 bases from J, with 6 bases in between. Germline CDR1 SGHRS, CDR2 YFSETQ. This CDR3 reads CASSPVTGELFF. CDR3 coding DNA: TGCGCCAGCAGCCCAGTTACCGGGGAGCTGTTTTTT.

The genes are TRBV5-4 and TRBJ1-5, with TRBD1 as a possible D gene (6 bases). The CDR3 totals 14 residues. Trimming stripped 3 bases from V and 3 bases from J, with 10 bases between. The V gene's germline CDR1 is SGHNT and CDR2 YYREEE (reference sequence). The CDR3 sequence is CASSSGQHNQPQHF. DNA of the CDR3: TGTGCCAGCAGCTCCGGACAGCACAATCAGCCCCAGCATTTT.